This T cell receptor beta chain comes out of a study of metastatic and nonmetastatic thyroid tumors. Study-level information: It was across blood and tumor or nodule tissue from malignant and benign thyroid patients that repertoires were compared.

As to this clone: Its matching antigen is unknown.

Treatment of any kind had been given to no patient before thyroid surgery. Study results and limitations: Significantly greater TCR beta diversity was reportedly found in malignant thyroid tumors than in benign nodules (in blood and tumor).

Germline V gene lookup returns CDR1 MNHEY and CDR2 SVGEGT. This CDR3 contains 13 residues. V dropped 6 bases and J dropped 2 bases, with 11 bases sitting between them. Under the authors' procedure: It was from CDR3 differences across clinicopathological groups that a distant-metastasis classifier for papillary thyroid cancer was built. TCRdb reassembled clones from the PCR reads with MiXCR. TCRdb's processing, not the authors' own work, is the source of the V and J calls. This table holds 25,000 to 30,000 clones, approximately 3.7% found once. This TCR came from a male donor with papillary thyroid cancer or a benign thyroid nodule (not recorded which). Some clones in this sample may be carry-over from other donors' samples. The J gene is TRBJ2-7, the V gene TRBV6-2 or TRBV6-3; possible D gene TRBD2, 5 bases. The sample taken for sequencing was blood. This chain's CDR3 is CASRSGPTYEQYF. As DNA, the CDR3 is TGTGCCAGCAGAAGCGGACCGACCTACGAGCAGTACTTC.